This T cell receptor (beta chain) was sequenced for a study of human T cells and chemical hapten exposure (dated by TCRdb to the early 2020s). Concerning the study at large: For sensitization, 2% DPC in acetone was applied to a roughly 2 cm by roughly 2 cm area of upper inner arm skin. Weekly therapeutic DPC doses were additionally applied to the scalp of patients throughout the approximately 24-week study period. Patch testing was done on the upper back using Finn chambers containing 0.01% DPC, and results were scored after 6 days according to International Contact Dermatitis Research Group standards. The patient cohort, mostly female, included alopecia areata with under or over 50% scalp involvement, alopecia totalis and alopecia universalis. The libraries were sequenced as a pool, and the TCR yield per sample differed mostly because of small variations in library volumes within the pool. In alopecia patients, the study followed how the peripheral blood TCR repertoire changed in vivo over primary and secondary sensitization to diphenylcyclopropenone (DPC), a hapten. Blood samples were taken from patients before sensitization (week 0) and at 2, 6 and about 24 weeks after DPC sensitization. Around 30 alopecia patients provided blood for TCR sequencing at one to four time points (pre-sensitization, 2, 6 and 24 weeks). From each blood RNA sample, both TCR alpha and TCR beta chains were sequenced. The paper as a whole reports these results and caveats: Expanded TCRs formed significantly more large CDR3 similarity clusters than pre-sensitization or healthy control sets, consistent with antigen-driven responses. A positive correlation was found between the number of PT1 expanded TCRs and patch test score, with significance reached at thresholds 8, 16 and 32 but not 4. The number of TCRs above 1 in 1000 frequency did not change with DPC sensitization; there was no evidence of global repertoire structure alterations. After repeated subsampling, the strength of the expansion versus patch-test correlation and the threshold at which it became significant changed. Because every patient had alopecia, a presumed autoimmune disease, the patients' immune response might differ from that of healthy individuals.

The sample's time point, from its label and the paper: patch test 1, 2 weeks after DPC sensitization. The sample's treatment or condition label, in plain terms: therapeutic diphenylcyclopropenone sensitization with weekly scalp DPC. Total RNA was extracted from unfractionated whole blood collected in Tempus Blood RNA tubes. At each patch-test visit, blood was drawn before the patch test was applied. Eligible patients were aged 18 to 70, diagnosed with alopecia, deemed suitable for DPC therapy, and excluded if pregnant. The CDR3 measures 16 amino acids from cysteine to phenylalanine. Only the CDR3 DNA is retained, 48 bases long and in frame from the first base. CDR1 and CDR2, looked up from the germline V gene, are SGHDT and YYEEEE. V was cut back by 0 bases and J by 7 bases, leaving a gap of 18 bases between them. Library prep was done by RACE. Sequencer: NextSeq 500. During library preparation, unique molecular identifiers were attached to individual cDNA molecules so that TCRs could be counted quantitatively and reproducibly. As for the original processing: Samples had a median of around 92,000 TCRs, with a range from roughly 23,224 to 700,000. V, J and CDR3 annotation of the TCR reads was carried out using the Decombinator software suite. For PS versus PT1 abundance plots, all samples were subsampled to the same number of TCRs (28,000). Expanded TCRs were defined as absent before sensitization and observed at least eight times at the 2-week time point. Using fastp trimming at Q25 and MiXCR clonotype assembly, TCRdb reanalyzed the public sequencing data and kept in-frame beta chains. Rows with a matching CDR3 protein are joined into one entry that keeps the most common DNA and genes. The V and J calls were determined by TCRdb, not by the authors. The sample profile shows roughly 48,000 distinct CDR3 sequences; approximately 10% of them were found once. About 2% of the sample is held by the ten biggest clonotypes.

As for this clonotype: Its antigen has not been determined. Per-nucleotide qualities are absent, and no much larger clonotype sits a single base away.

The sequence links TRBV5-6 to TRBJ2-3; the D region is possibly TRBD1 or TRBD2, each matching across 7 bases. Sequenced here: whole blood, sampled in connection with sensitization to the hapten diphenylcyclopropenone (DPC). This receptor was identified in a woman aged 40 to 55 with alopecia areata. Some clones in this sample may be carry-over from other donors' samples. For the CDR3, the sequence is CASSLAVTGRANTQYF. In nucleotide form, the sequence is TGTGCCAGCAGCTTGGCGGTGACAGGGAGGGCAAATACGCAGTATTTT.